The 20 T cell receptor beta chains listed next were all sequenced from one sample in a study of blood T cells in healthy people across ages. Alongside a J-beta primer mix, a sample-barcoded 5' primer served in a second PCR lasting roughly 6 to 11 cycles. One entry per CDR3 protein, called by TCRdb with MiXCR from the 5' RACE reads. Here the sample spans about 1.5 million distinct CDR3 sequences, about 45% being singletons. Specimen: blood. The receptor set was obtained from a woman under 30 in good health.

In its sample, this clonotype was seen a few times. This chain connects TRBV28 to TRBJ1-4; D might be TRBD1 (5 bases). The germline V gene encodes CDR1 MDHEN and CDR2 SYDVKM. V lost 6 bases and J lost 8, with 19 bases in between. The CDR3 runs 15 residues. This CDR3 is CASSSGRGSLEKLFF. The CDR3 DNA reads TGTGCCAGCAGCTCCGGGAGGGGTAGTTTAGAAAAACTGTTTTTT.

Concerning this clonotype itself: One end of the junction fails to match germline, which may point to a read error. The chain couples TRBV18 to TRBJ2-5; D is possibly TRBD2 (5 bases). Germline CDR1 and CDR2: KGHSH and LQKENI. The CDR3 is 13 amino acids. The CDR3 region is CASSSGIREAQYF. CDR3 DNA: TGTGCCAGCTCGTCCGGGATCCGAGAGGCCCAGTACTTC.

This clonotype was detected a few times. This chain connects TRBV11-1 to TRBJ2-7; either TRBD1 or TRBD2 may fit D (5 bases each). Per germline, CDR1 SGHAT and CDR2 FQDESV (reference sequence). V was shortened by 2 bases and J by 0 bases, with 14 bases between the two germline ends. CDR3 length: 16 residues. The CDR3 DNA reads TGTGCCAGCAGCTTATTGGGACCAAGGAGCTCCTACGAGCAGTACTTC. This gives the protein CASSLLGPRSSYEQYF. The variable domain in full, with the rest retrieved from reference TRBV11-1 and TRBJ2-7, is EAEVAQSPRYKITEKSQAVAFWCDPISGHATLYWYRQILGQGPELLVQFQDESVVDDSQLPKDRFSAERLKGVDSTLKIQPAELGDSAMYLCASSLLGPRSSYEQYFGPGTRLTVT.

The CDR3 DNA reads TGCAGTGCTGGAAACAGGGGGCTTAGCACAGATACGCAGTATTTT. Its protein product is CSAGNRGLSTDTQYF. This chain connects TRBV20-1 to TRBJ2-3, with TRBD1 identical over 9 bases. The CDR3 is 15 residues long. V shed 5 bases, J shed 0 bases, and the junction held 6 bases outside the gene matches. Germline CDR1 DFQATT, CDR2 SNEGSKA (reference sequence).

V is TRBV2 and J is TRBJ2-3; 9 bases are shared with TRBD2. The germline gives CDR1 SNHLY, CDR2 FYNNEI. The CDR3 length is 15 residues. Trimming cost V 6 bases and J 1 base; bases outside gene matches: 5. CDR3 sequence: CASRRTSVGTDTQYF. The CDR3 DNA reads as TGTGCCAGCAGGAGGACTAGCGTCGGCACAGATACGCAGTATTTT.

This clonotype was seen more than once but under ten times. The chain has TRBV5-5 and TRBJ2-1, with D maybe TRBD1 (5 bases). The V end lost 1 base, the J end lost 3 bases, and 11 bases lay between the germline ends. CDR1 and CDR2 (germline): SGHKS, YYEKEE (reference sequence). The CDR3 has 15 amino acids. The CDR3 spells CASSLSAGIYNEQFF. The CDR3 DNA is TGTGCCAGCAGCTTGTCCGCAGGGATCTACAATGAGCAGTTCTTC. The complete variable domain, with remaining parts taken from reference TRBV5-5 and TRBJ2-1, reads DAGVTQSPTHLIKTRGQQVTLRCSPISGHKSVSWYQQVLGQGPQFIFQYYEKEERGRGNFPDRFSARQFPNYSSELNVNALLLGDSALYLCASSLSAGIYNEQFFGPGTRLTVL.

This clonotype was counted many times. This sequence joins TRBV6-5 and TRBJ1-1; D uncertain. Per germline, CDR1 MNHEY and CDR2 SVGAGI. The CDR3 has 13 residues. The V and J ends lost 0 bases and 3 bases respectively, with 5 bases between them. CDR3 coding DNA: TGTGCCAGCAGTTACTCCCGAGACACTGAAGCTTTCTTT. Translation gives CASSYSRDTEAFF.

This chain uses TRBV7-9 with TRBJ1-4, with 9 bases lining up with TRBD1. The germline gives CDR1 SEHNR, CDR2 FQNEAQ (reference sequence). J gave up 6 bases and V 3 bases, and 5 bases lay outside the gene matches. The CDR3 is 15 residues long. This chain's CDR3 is CASSFRQGEYEKLFF. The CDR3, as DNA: TGTGCCAGCAGCTTCAGACAGGGGGAGTATGAAAAACTGTTTTTT.

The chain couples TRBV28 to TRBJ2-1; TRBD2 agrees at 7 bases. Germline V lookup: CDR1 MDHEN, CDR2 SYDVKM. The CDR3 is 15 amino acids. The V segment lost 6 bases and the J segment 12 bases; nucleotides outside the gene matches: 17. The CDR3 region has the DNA TGTGCCAGCAGAGGAACTAGCGCCGGTACTATATGGCAGTTCTTC. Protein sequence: CASRGTSAGTIWQFF.

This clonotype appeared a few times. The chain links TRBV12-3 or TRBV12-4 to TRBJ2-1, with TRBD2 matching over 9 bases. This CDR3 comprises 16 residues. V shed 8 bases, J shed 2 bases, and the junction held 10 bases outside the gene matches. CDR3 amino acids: CASSTVTSGTYNEQFF. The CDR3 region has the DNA TGTGCCAGCTCAACCGTGACTAGCGGAACCTACAATGAGCAGTTCTTC.

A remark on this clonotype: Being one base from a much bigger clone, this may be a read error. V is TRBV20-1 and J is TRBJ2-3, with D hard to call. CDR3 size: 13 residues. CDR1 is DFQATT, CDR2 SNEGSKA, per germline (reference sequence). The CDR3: CSATPPQLDMQYF. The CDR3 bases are TGCAGTGCTACGCCACCCCAGCTGGATATGCAGTATTTT.

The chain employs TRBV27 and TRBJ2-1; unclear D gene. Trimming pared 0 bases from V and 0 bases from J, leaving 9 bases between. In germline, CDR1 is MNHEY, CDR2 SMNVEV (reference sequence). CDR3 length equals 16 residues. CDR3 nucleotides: TGTGCCAGCAGTTTATCCGGTTGTAGCTCCTACAATGAGCAGTTCTTC. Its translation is CASSLSGCSSYNEQFF.

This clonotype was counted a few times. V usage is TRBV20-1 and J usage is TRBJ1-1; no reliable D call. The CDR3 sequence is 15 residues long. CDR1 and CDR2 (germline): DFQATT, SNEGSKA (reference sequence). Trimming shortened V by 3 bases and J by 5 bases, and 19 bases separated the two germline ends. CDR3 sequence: CSARVPGSLGTEAFF. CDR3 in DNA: TGCAGTGCTAGGGTTCCCGGGAGCCTTGGGACTGAAGCTTTCTTT.

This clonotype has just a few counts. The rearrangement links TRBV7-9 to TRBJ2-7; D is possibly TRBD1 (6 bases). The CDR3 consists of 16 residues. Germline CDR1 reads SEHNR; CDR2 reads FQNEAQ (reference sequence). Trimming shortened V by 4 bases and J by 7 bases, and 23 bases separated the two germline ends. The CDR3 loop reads CASSSIRGQHYNEQYF. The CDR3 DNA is TGTGCCAGCAGCTCAATCAGGGGTCAACATTACAATGAGCAGTACTTC. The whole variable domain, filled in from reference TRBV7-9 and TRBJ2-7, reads DTGVSQNPRHKITKRGQNVTFRCDPISEHNRLYWYRQTLGQGPEFLTYFQNEAQLEKSRLLSDRFSAERPKGSFSTLEIQRTEQGDSAMYLCASSSIRGQHYNEQYFGPGTRLTVT.

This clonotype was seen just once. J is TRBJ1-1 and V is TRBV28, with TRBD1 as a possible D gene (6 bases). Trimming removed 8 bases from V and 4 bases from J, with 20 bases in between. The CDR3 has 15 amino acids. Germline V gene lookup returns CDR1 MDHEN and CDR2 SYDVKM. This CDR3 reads CASGPVGAGVTEAFF. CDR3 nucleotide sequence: TGTGCCAGCGGCCCTGTGGGGGCTGGGGTCACTGAAGCTTTCTTT.

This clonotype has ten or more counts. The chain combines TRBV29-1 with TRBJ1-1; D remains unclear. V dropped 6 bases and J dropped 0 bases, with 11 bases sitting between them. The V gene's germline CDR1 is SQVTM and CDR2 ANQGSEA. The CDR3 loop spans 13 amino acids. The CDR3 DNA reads TGCAGCGTAATCGGCCTCATGAACACTGAAGCTTTCTTT. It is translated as CSVIGLMNTEAFF.

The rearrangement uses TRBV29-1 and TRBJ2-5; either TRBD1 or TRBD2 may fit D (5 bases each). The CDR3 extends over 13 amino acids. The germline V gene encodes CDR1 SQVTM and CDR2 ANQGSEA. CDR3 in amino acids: CGGGFLTQETQYF. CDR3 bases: TGCGGGGGTGGGTTTCTAACGCAAGAGACCCAGTACTTC.

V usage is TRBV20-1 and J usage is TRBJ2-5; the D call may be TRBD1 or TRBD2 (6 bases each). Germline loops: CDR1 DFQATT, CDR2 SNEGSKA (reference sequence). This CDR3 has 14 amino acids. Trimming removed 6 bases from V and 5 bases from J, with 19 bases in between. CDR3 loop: CSAYPGGGQETQYF. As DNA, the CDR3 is TGCAGTGCCTACCCCGGGGGCGGCCAGGAGACCCAGTACTTC.

The CDR3 DNA follows: TGTGCCAGCAGCCCTATAGCGGGAGGGTCCTACAATGAGCAGTTCTTC. It encodes CASSPIAGGSYNEQFF. V is TRBV27 and J is TRBJ2-1; 11 bases agree with TRBD2. The V and J ends lost 6 bases and 1 base, in that order; junction bases with no gene match: 5. Per germline, CDR1 MNHEY and CDR2 SMNVEV (reference sequence). The CDR3 consists of 16 residues.

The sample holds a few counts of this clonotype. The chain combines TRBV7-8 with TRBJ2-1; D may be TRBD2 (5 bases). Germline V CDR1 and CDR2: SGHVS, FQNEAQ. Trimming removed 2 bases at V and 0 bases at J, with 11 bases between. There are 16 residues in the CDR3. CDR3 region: CASSLRTLSSYNEQFF. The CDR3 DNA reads TGTGCCAGCAGCTTAAGGACTCTTAGCTCCTACAATGAGCAGTTCTTC.